The source of this TCR beta chain is a study of blood T cells in healthy people across ages. Overall study context: About one barcoded beta molecule per two T cells was the capture yield of template switching.

Trimming pared 4 bases from V and 5 bases from J, leaving 11 bases between. CDR1 MGHDK and CDR2 SYGVNS come from the germline V gene. CDR3 size: 13 residues. Alongside a J-beta primer mix, a sample-barcoded 5' primer served in a second PCR lasting roughly 7 to 11 cycles. In TCRdb, the 5' RACE reads were re-called with MiXCR into one record per CDR3 protein. The sample yields approximately 810,000 distinct CDR3 sequences, under 40% seen once. This clonotype was seen ten or more times. Researchers collected ten milliliters of peripheral blood from every single donor. The sample was blood. The chain recombines TRBV25-1 with TRBJ1-2; the D is unclear. This sequence was found in a man aged 18 to 30 in good health. The CDR3 coding sequence is TGTGCCAGCAGTGCGGAAGGAGGGTATGGCTACACCTTC. Its protein is CASSAEGGYGYTF.